This T cell receptor (beta chain) is from a study of persistence of HIV-infected CD4 T cells. Cells were stimulated nonspecifically with anti-CD3/anti-CD28 magnetic beads. CD4+ T cells upregulating both CD40 ligand and CD69 were sorted as responding cells. The germline V gene encodes CDR1 MDHEN and CDR2 SYDVKM. The CDR3 covers 14 residues. Trimming removed 5 bases from V and 0 bases from J, with 5 bases in between. This clone was seen more than once but under ten times. Its antigen remains unidentified. Sequencing used immunoSEQ version 4 in survey mode. The method was immunoSEQ multiplex PCR; TCRdb's version includes in-frame clones alone and lacks a portion of them. This table holds about 46,000 clones, approximately 90% found once.

The clonotype comes from an adult woman with HIV who was CMV-seropositive. Here the sequenced sample was CD4+ T cells sorted from PBMCs after roughly 18-hour stimulation, taken from a patient who received antiretroviral therapy. V usage is TRBV28 and J usage is TRBJ1-6; no definite D call. The CDR3 bases are TGTGCCAGCAGTCAAAACTCCTATAATTCACCCCTCCACTTT. This encodes CASSQNSYNSPLHF.